The source of this TCR beta chain is a study of early T cells in non-severe SARS-CoV-2 infection. Broader study findings: Matching results from VDJdb favored anti-spike CD8 responses, leaving private and CD4 specificities undetected.

Unique molecular identifiers (one per individual cDNA molecule) were attached. TCRdb independently ran MiXCR on the 5' RACE reads; one entry per CDR3 protein. The table records 37,000 or so distinct CDR3 sequences, approximately 4.8% of them present only once. This clonotype was found many times. Its antigen is not known. Trimming pared 5 bases from V and 8 bases from J, leaving 10 bases between. The CDR3 length is 12 residues. Germline V lookup: CDR1 SEHNR, CDR2 FQNEAQ (reference sequence). The sequencing input was whole blood. The receptor was isolated from an adult who was a healthcare worker with PCR-confirmed SARS-CoV-2 infection or an uninfected control (not recorded which). The rearrangement uses TRBV7-9 and TRBJ2-1, with D uncertain. Here the CDR3 reads CASSPRSDEQFF. As DNA, the CDR3 is TGTGCCAGCAGCCCGCGGTCCGATGAGCAGTTCTTC. Variable domain in full (rest from reference TRBV7-9 and TRBJ2-1): DTGVSQNPRHKITKRGQNVTFRCDPISEHNRLYWYRQTLGQGPEFLTYFQNEAQLEKSRLLSDRFSAERPKGSFSTLEIQRTEQGDSAMYLCASSPRSDEQFFGPGTRLTVL.